This T cell receptor (beta chain) was captured by sequencing in a study of blood T cell repertoires in COVID-19. About the research overall: Nucleic acid was either cDNA or gDNA, and it came from T cells, B-cell-depleted T cells, or PBMCs.

The germline V gene has CDR1 SNHLY and CDR2 FYNNEI. The V gene end was trimmed by 5 bases and the J gene end by 6 bases; junction bases not matched to a gene: 6. CDR3 length: 14 amino acids. Original handling: Amplification of reference gene primers was used by the study to estimate nucleated cell counts. This table comes from immunoSEQ multiplex PCR, and its TCRdb copy is limited to in-frame clones, with some not included. V, J and clone size were drawn from that table, and D and trimming were deduced from the DNA. The sample shows 200,000 to 250,000 clones, about 94% of them seen only once. The TCR sequence derives from a man in his 60s with COVID-19, enrolled during active disease. The chain carries TRBV2 and TRBJ2-1, with 8 positions matching TRBD2. Specimen: peripheral blood. CDR3 coding DNA: TGTGCCAGCAGTTTAGGACTAGCCCGCAATGAGCAGTTCTTC. Translating gives CASSLGLARNEQFF.